The 16 T cell receptor beta chains listed next were all sequenced from one sample in a study of blood T cell repertoires in COVID-19. The protocol was immunoSEQ multiplex PCR, while the TCRdb copy is restricted to in-frame clones and leaves out a portion. Of about 310,000 clones listed, roughly 84% are singletons. The source material was peripheral blood. The source is a man between 45 and 60 years old with active or convalescent COVID-19.

The rearrangement links TRBV29-1 to TRBJ2-2, with TRBD2 matching over 9 bases. With 7 bases clipped from V and 1 base from J, the junction kept 4 bases outside the gene matches. Germline assignment: CDR1 SQVTM and CDR2 ANQGSEA. This CDR3 has 14 residues. In DNA, the CDR3 is TGCAGCGCCACGACTAGCGGGAACACCGGGGAGCTGTTTTTT. Its protein is CSATTSGNTGELFF.

The DNA of the CDR3 is TGTGCCAGCAGAAGGACAGTACCCATGAACACTGAAGCTTTCTTT. Translation gives CASRRTVPMNTEAFF. The chain recombines TRBV3-1 (or the pseudogene TRBV3-2) with TRBJ1-1; D is possibly TRBD1 (6 bases). Between the trimmed V and J ends, which lost 6 bases and 0 bases, there was a span of 14 bases. The CDR3 consists of 15 residues. The germline V gene has CDR1 LGHDT and CDR2 YNNKEL (reference sequence).

The gene calls are TRBV13 and TRBJ2-7, with 8 bases fitting TRBD2. This CDR3 region has 15 residues. The V gene's germline CDR1 is PRHDT and CDR2 FYEKMQ (reference sequence). J was trimmed by 2 bases and V by 5 bases; bases with no gene match: 8. The CDR3 region is CASSLPGLGTYEQYF. CDR3 bases: TGTGCCAGCAGCCTCCCGGGACTAGGTACCTACGAGCAGTACTTC.

The gene calls are TRBV7-9 and TRBJ2-2, with TRBD2 as a possible D gene (5 bases). Germline lookup yields CDR1 SEHNR and CDR2 FQNEAQ (reference sequence). The V end lost 5 bases, the J end lost 4 bases, and 14 bases lay between the germline ends. The CDR3 is made up of 15 amino acids. The CDR3 nucleotides are TGTGCCAGCAGCCCTTGGCTAGCTCCCACCGGGGAGCTGTTTTTT. Amino acid sequence: CASSPWLAPTGELFF. Full variable domain (missing parts from reference TRBV7-9 and TRBJ2-2): DTGVSQNPRHKITKRGQNVTFRCDPISEHNRLYWYRQTLGQGPEFLTYFQNEAQLEKSRLLSDRFSAERPKGSFSTLEIQRTEQGDSAMYLCASSPWLAPTGELFFGEGSRLTVL.

This chain joins TRBV9 and TRBJ2-3, with D perhaps TRBD1 (6 bases). This CDR3 is built from 16 residues. The germline V gene has CDR1 SGDLS and CDR2 YYNGEE. V shed 0 bases and J shed 0 bases, with 11 bases lying between them. CDR3 in amino acids: CASSVGLGQSTDTQYF. CDR3 bases: TGTGCCAGCAGCGTAGGGTTAGGACAGAGCACAGATACGCAGTATTTT.

This clone was seen a handful of times. This chain uses TRBV5-1 with TRBJ1-5; D is uncertain. The germline V gene encodes CDR1 SGHRS and CDR2 YFSETQ. This CDR3 has 13 amino acids. Trimming took off 0 bases at V and 6 bases at J, with 7 bases between the two ends. The CDR3 coding sequence is TGCGCCAGCAGCTTGGATGGAGGTCAGCCCCAGCATTTT. Its translation is CASSLDGGQPQHF.

The V gene is TRBV18, the J gene TRBJ1-1; D unresolved. Looked up from germline, CDR1 is KGHSH and CDR2 is LQKENI. CDR3 length equals 14 residues. V gave up 3 bases and J gave up 0 bases, with 8 bases separating them. The CDR3 here is CASSPRYVNTEAFF. Written as DNA, the CDR3 is TGTGCCAGCTCACCGCGGTATGTGAACACTGAAGCTTTCTTT. Full variable domain (rest looked up from reference TRBV18 and TRBJ1-1): NAGVMQNPRHLVRRRGQEARLRCSPMKGHSHVYWYRQLPEEGLKFMVYLQKENIIDESGMPKERFSAEFPKEGPSILRIQQVVRGDSAAYFCASSPRYVNTEAFFGQGTRLTVV.

The V gene is TRBV7-9, the J gene TRBJ1-2; D is possibly TRBD1 (5 bases). This CDR3 spans 14 amino acids. V lost 5 bases and J 4 bases, leaving 14 bases between the germline ends. Germline V gene sequence: CDR1 SEHNR, CDR2 FQNEAQ (reference sequence). CDR3 loop: CASSQDSDSYGYTF. The CDR3 DNA reads TGTGCCAGCAGCCAAGACTCAGACAGCTATGGCTACACCTTC.

The chain has TRBV28 and TRBJ1-3; perhaps TRBD1 as D (6 bases). The germline V gene has CDR1 MDHEN and CDR2 SYDVKM. V lost 5 bases and J 0 bases, leaving 14 bases between the germline ends. The CDR3 has 16 amino acids. CDR3 in amino acids: CASSPGQIHSGNTIYF. CDR3 sequence (DNA): TGTGCCAGCAGTCCTGGACAGATCCACTCTGGAAACACCATATATTTT.

The chain couples TRBV29-1 to TRBJ1-2; 11 bases align to TRBD1. Trimming took 2 bases from V and 8 from J; bases not matched to a gene: 7. Per germline, CDR1 SQVTM and CDR2 ANQGSEA. The CDR3 is made up of 14 amino acids. CDR3 coding DNA: TGCAGCGTTGAAAGGACAGGGGGCGTAAGCGGCTACACCTTC. Amino acids: CSVERTGGVSGYTF.

The rearrangement uses TRBV5-1 and TRBJ2-1; 10 bases agree with TRBD2. CDR1 is SGHRS, CDR2 YFSETQ, per germline. The CDR3 covers 16 residues. J gave up 6 bases and V 0 bases, and 6 bases lay outside the gene matches. The CDR3 here is CASSLDGVAGGNEQFF. DNA of the CDR3: TGCGCCAGCAGCTTGGATGGGGTAGCGGGGGGCAATGAGCAGTTCTTC. The full variable domain, its missing parts supplied by reference TRBV5-1 and TRBJ2-1, is KAGVTQTPRYLIKTRGQQVTLSCSPISGHRSVSWYQQTPGQGLQFLFEYFSETQRNKGNFPGRFSGRQFSNSRSEMNVSTLELGDSALYLCASSLDGVAGGNEQFFGPGTRLTVL.

The chain employs TRBV2 and TRBJ1-5; D ambiguous. The germline gives CDR1 SNHLY, CDR2 FYNNEI. V lost 7 bases, J lost 3 bases, and 10 bases lay in between. CDR3 length: 13 residues. For the CDR3, the DNA is TGTGCCAGCACCCGGGAGTACAATCAGCCCCAGCATTTT. This translates into CASTREYNQPQHF.

Notes on this clone: This sample includes further DNA sequences coding for the same CDR3. V and J are TRBV5-1 and TRBJ2-5; tentatively, D is TRBD2 (5 bases). The CDR3 runs to 14 residues. Trimming pared 0 bases from V and 0 bases from J, leaving 6 bases between. Looked up from germline, CDR1 is SGHRS and CDR2 is YFSETQ. The CDR3 protein is CASSLAGNQETQYF. The CDR3 DNA is TGCGCCAGCAGCTTGGCGGGGAACCAAGAGACCCAGTACTTC.

This clone is a singleton in its sample. The CDR3 nucleotides are TGTGCCAGCAGCCTTGACAGTTATCAGCCCCAGCATTTT. Translation: CASSLDSYQPQHF. This chain connects TRBV12-3 or TRBV12-4 to TRBJ1-5, with D possibly TRBD1 on 5 matching bases. This CDR3 has 13 amino acids. V gave up 6 bases and J gave up 5 bases, with 11 bases separating them.

This clone was seen just once. The CDR3 sequence: CASRDSVGNTIYF. CDR3 DNA: TGTGCCAGTCGAGACAGCGTGGGAAACACCATATATTTT. The chain uses TRBV19 and TRBJ1-3; D may be TRBD1 (5 bases). V lost 8 bases and J 4 bases, leaving 12 bases between the germline ends. Germline assignment: CDR1 LNHDA and CDR2 SQIVND (reference sequence). The CDR3 has 13 amino acids.

The rearrangement joins TRBV30 to TRBJ2-7, with TRBD1 as a possible D gene (6 bases). V gave up 2 bases and J gave up 6 bases, with 17 bases separating them. There are 14 residues in the CDR3. The germline V gene encodes CDR1 GTSNPN and CDR2 SVGIG (reference sequence). The CDR3, as DNA: TGTGCCTGGAGTTTTACAGGGAGTAACGTCGAGCAGTACTTC. Its protein product is CAWSFTGSNVEQYF.